Following are 27 T cell receptor beta chains from one sample sequenced in a study of response to subunit inactivated influenza vaccine (dated by TCRdb to the late 2010s). Library method: RT-PCR. Sequencing was performed on an Illumina HiSeq 2500. TCRdb took the public reads, trimmed them with fastp at Q25, ran MiXCR for clone calling and kept in-frame beta chains. Entries that share a CDR3 protein sequence are merged under the most common genes and DNA. This sample holds some 640,000 distinct CDR3 sequences; approximately 15% were observed only once. The ten top clones hold 6.5% to 8.5% of the sample. Source: PBMCs from blood, taken 14 to 15 days before vaccination. All receptors come from a man between 45 and 60 years old who received an inactivated influenza vaccine. Donor details come from another sample of the same person, matched by shared clones.

This clonotype was observed at least ten times. The chain uses TRBV20-1 and TRBJ2-1; 13 bases are shared with TRBD2. Germline V gene lookup returns CDR1 DFQATT and CDR2 SNEGSKA (reference sequence). V dropped 3 bases and J dropped 4; count of bases not matched to a gene: 6. The CDR3 runs to 16 residues. CDR3 sequence: CSASKLAGGKYNEQFF. DNA for the CDR3: TGCAGTGCTAGCAAACTAGCGGGAGGGAAGTACAATGAGCAGTTCTTC.

This clonotype has a handful of counts. The V and J genes are TRBV10-2 and TRBJ1-1; D is undetermined. CDR3 size: 13 residues. Between the trimmed V and J ends, which lost 6 bases and 3 bases, there was a span of 11 bases. The germline CDR1 and CDR2 sequences are WSHSY and SAAADI. The CDR3 DNA reads TGCGCCAGCAGGGCCGGGCTACACACTGAAGCTTTCTTT. It translates to CASRAGLHTEAFF.

The chain links TRBV5-5 to TRBJ2-7; TRBD2 aligns across 11 bases. Trimming removed 4 bases from V and 2 bases from J; junction bases left unmatched: 8. This CDR3 is 16 amino acids long. Germline CDR1 SGHKS, CDR2 YYEKEE (reference sequence). Here the CDR3 reads CASSPQLAGATYEQYF. In nucleotides, the CDR3 is TGTGCCAGCAGCCCGCAACTAGCGGGAGCAACCTACGAGCAGTACTTC.

The table lists this clonotype with a few counts. The rearrangement joins TRBV5-1 to TRBJ2-7; D might be TRBD2 (6 bases). This CDR3 has 14 amino acids. In germline, CDR1 is SGHRS, CDR2 YFSETQ. Trimming stripped 7 bases from V and 3 bases from J, with 17 bases between. The CDR3, as DNA: TGCGCCAGCCGCCGACGCGGCGGGGACTACGAGCAGTACTTC. It specifies CASRRRGGDYEQYF.

The chain is built from TRBV20-1 and TRBJ2-7; TRBD2 matches 11 bases. The germline V gene has CDR1 DFQATT and CDR2 SNEGSKA (reference sequence). This CDR3 is 20 amino acids long. Trimming cost V 4 bases and J 4 bases; bases outside gene matches: 24. CDR3 region: CSAIPSRLPPSGRKIYEQYF. CDR3 DNA: TGCAGTGCTATCCCTTCGCGACTTCCGCCTAGCGGGAGGAAAATTTACGAGCAGTACTTC.

This clonotype was recorded many times. The V gene is TRBV5-1, the J gene TRBJ2-2; 7 positions agree with TRBD1. The junction had 1 base not matched to a gene; V was cut back by 2 bases and J by 0 bases. The V gene's germline CDR1 is SGHRS and CDR2 YFSETQ. The CDR3 is made up of 15 amino acids. This CDR3 reads CASSFDRANTGELFF. CDR3 coding DNA: TGCGCCAGCAGCTTCGACAGGGCGAACACCGGGGAGCTGTTTTTT.

The chain recombines TRBV5-1 with TRBJ2-7, with D possibly matching TRBD2 (7 bases). From germline, CDR1 is SGHRS and CDR2 YFSETQ. The V gene lost 3 bases and the J gene lost 4 bases, with 20 bases spanning the gap. The length of the CDR3 is 16 residues. In DNA form, the CDR3 reads TGCGCCAGCAGCTACTTGTCCCCGAGGGGGGGATACGAGCAGTACTTC. Translating it yields CASSYLSPRGGYEQYF.

This clonotype has at least ten counts. V gene TRBV3-1 combines with J gene TRBJ1-5; D possibly corresponds to TRBD1 (5 bases). V shed 1 base and J shed 2 bases, with 9 bases lying between them. The CDR3 is 15 amino acids. Germline V CDR1 and CDR2: LGHDT, YNNKEL (reference sequence). The CDR3 sequence is CASSQGGSGNQPQHF. In DNA, the CDR3 is TGTGCCAGCAGCCAAGGGGGCAGCGGCAATCAGCCCCAGCATTTT.

J is TRBJ1-2 and V is TRBV5-5; no clear D. This CDR3 has 14 amino acids. Germline values: CDR1 SGHKS, CDR2 YYEKEE (reference sequence). V lost 0 bases to trimming and J lost 1 base, with 7 bases between them. CDR3 region: CASSLEADNYGYTF. For the CDR3, the DNA is TGTGCCAGCAGCTTGGAAGCAGATAACTATGGCTACACCTTC.

In its sample, this clonotype was seen a few times. The rearrangement links TRBV7-9 to TRBJ1-4; D is unresolved. CDR1 and CDR2 (germline): SEHNR, FQNEAQ (reference sequence). The CDR3 totals 16 residues. V lost 5 bases to trimming and J lost 2 bases, with 15 bases between them. DNA for the CDR3: TGTGCCAGCAGCCTGGGCGTATTTCAGACTAATGAAAAACTGTTTTTT. This gives the protein CASSLGVFQTNEKLFF.

This clonotype came up a few times. The chain links TRBV7-2 to TRBJ2-7; a weak D match, TRBD1 (6 bases). Germline V CDR1 and CDR2: SGHTA, FQGNSA. The ends were cut back, 2 bases at V and 3 bases at J, with 17 bases in the middle. This CDR3 region has 16 residues. CDR3 region: CASSLLADYRVYEQYF. The CDR3 DNA reads as TGTGCCAGCAGCTTATTAGCAGATTACAGGGTCTACGAGCAGTACTTC.

A few counts support this clonotype. V usage is TRBV5-1 and J usage is TRBJ2-6; TRBD2 might be the D (5 bases). The CDR3 spans 16 residues. Germline V gene sequence: CDR1 SGHRS, CDR2 YFSETQ. V gave up 0 bases and J gave up 3 bases, with 10 bases separating them. This CDR3 reads CASSLAGYSGANVLTF. In nucleotides, the CDR3 is TGCGCCAGCAGCTTGGCGGGGTACAGTGGGGCCAACGTCCTGACTTTC.

The chain carries TRBV12-5 and TRBJ2-3; 7 bases fit TRBD2. The CDR3 covers 14 residues. The ends lost 1 base at V and 5 bases at J; junction bases unmatched: 3. Germline loops: CDR1 LGHNT, CDR2 FRNRAP. The CDR3, as DNA: TGTGCTAGTGGTTTGGGACTAGCAAGAGATACGCAGTATTTT. Translation: CASGLGLARDTQYF.

This clonotype was detected a few times. V is TRBV5-1 and J is TRBJ2-1; a weak D match, TRBD2 (6 bases). The CDR3 spans 16 residues. V was trimmed by 5 bases and J by 1 base, leaving 16 bases between them. Germline CDR1 SGHRS, CDR2 YFSETQ. CDR3 residues: CASRPTVGGSYNEQFF. The CDR3 region has the DNA TGCGCCAGCAGGCCAACCGTGGGGGGTTCCTACAATGAGCAGTTCTTC.

In this sample, this clonotype turned up a few times. This sequence joins TRBV29-1 and TRBJ1-2; the D is unclear. Germline CDR1 is SQVTM and CDR2 is ANQGSEA. V lost 6 bases to trimming and J lost 4 bases, with 21 bases between them. CDR3 size: 15 residues. The CDR3 loop reads CSVSEQISKGYGYTF. Here the CDR3 DNA reads TGCAGCGTGTCGGAACAGATCTCAAAGGGCTATGGCTACACCTTC.

This clonotype was counted between two and nine times. This chain joins TRBV4-2 and TRBJ2-7; tentatively, D is TRBD1 (6 bases). The V gene lost 2 bases and the J gene lost 0 bases, with 11 bases spanning the gap. Germline V gives CDR1 LGHNA, CDR2 YNFKEQ. The CDR3 has 15 amino acids. The CDR3 reads CASSQRTDSSYEQYF. Written as DNA, the CDR3 is TGTGCCAGCAGCCAAAGGACAGATAGCTCCTACGAGCAGTACTTC.

This clonotype has a count of ten or more. The V gene is TRBV7-2, the J gene TRBJ1-5, with no clear D. This CDR3 comprises 15 residues. Germline lookup yields CDR1 SGHTA and CDR2 FQGNSA. Trimming took 4 bases from V and 2 from J, leaving 12 bases between them. The CDR3 spells CASSYGPFGNQPQHF. CDR3 DNA sequence: TGTGCCAGCAGCTATGGACCGTTTGGCAATCAGCCCCAGCATTTT.

In its sample, this clonotype was seen a few times. This chain connects TRBV7-9 to TRBJ2-7, with a tentative D call TRBD1 (6 bases). The CDR3 has 12 residues. Looked up from germline, CDR1 is SEHNR and CDR2 is FQNEAQ (reference sequence). Trimming pared 5 bases from V and 6 bases from J, leaving 11 bases between. The CDR3 bases are TGTGCCAGCAGCAGGGACACTCTCGAGCAGTACTTC. This gives the protein CASSRDTLEQYF.

This clonotype showed up many times. The chain links TRBV5-1 to TRBJ2-3; unclear D gene. CDR3 size: 13 residues. The germline V gene encodes CDR1 SGHRS and CDR2 YFSETQ. The V end was cut by 2 bases, the J end by 4 bases, with 8 bases between. CDR3 in DNA: TGCGCCAGCAGCTTACGGGCGCCAGATACGCAGTATTTT. It translates to CASSLRAPDTQYF.

The rearrangement uses TRBV20-1 and TRBJ2-3; D remains ambiguous. CDR3 length: 13 amino acids. From germline, CDR1 is DFQATT and CDR2 SNEGSKA (reference sequence). Trimming took 7 bases from V and 1 from J, leaving 12 bases between them. As DNA, the CDR3 is TGCAGTGTCCCTAAAGGGCGCACAGATACGCAGTATTTT. It is translated as CSVPKGRTDTQYF.

This chain connects TRBV29-1 to TRBJ1-2, with 7 bases fitting TRBD1. Germline V gene data show CDR1 as SQVTM and CDR2 as ANQGSEA. This CDR3 is 15 amino acids long. V lost 5 bases, J lost 0 bases, and 9 bases stayed unmatched. The CDR3 is CSVMDRTLTNYGYTF. CDR3 nucleotides: TGCAGCGTTATGGACAGGACCTTAACTAACTATGGCTACACCTTC.

The chain is built from TRBV25-1 and TRBJ1-2; D is ambiguous. The CDR3 has 14 amino acids. V shed 4 bases and J shed 8 bases, with 17 bases lying between them. Germline V gene data show CDR1 as MGHDK and CDR2 as SYGVNS. The CDR3 bases are TGTGCCAGCAGTGTTGCGGGGAATGTCATAGGCTACACCTTC. The encoded protein is CASSVAGNVIGYTF.

A word on this clonotype: No DNA is shown, since the ends of the CDR3 on it are uncertain; the CDR3 is the one TCRdb lists. V gene TRBV12-3 or TRBV12-4 combines with J gene TRBJ2-7; TRBD1, as called in the table, went unchecked against the DNA. From its first to its last residue, the CDR3 has 15 amino acids. The CDR3 loop is CASSFSGPVSYEQYF.

The gene calls are TRBV24-1 and TRBJ1-2; D uncertain. CDR3 length equals 14 residues. V was clipped by 1 base and J by 1 base, with 6 bases between them. The germline V gene encodes CDR1 KGHDR and CDR2 SFDVKD. CDR3 protein: CATSDFDLNYGYTF. The DNA for the CDR3 is TGTGCCACCAGTGATTTTGACCTTAACTATGGCTACACCTTC.

This clonotype has just a few counts. This chain links TRBV20-1 with TRBJ2-1, with 8 nucleotides matching TRBD1. The CDR3 length is 14 residues. Germline values: CDR1 DFQATT, CDR2 SNEGSKA (reference sequence). The ends lost 0 bases at V and 6 bases at J; junction bases unmatched: 4. Here the CDR3 reads CSARDNGQGNEQFF. Here the CDR3 DNA reads TGCAGTGCTAGAGATAATGGACAGGGCAATGAGCAGTTCTTC.

This clonotype was seen a few times. This rearrangement joins TRBV29-1 to TRBJ2-5; possibly TRBD2 for D (6 bases). The germline V gene has CDR1 SQVTM and CDR2 ANQGSEA. V lost 8 bases to trimming and J lost 7 bases, with 20 bases between them. The CDR3 is 13 residues long. The CDR3 spells CSLADPGRGTQYF. The CDR3, as DNA: TGCAGCCTCGCTGACCCAGGGCGGGGGACCCAGTACTTC.

In its sample, this clonotype was seen a few times. The V call is TRBV7-2, the J call TRBJ1-5; D remains unclear. This CDR3 contains 13 residues. The V gene lost 1 base and the J gene lost 6 bases, with 7 bases spanning the gap. The germline CDR1 and CDR2 sequences are SGHTA and FQGNSA. The chain's CDR3 is CASSLDEGQPQHF. CDR3 nucleotides: TGTGCCAGCAGCTTAGATGAGGGTCAGCCCCAGCATTTT.